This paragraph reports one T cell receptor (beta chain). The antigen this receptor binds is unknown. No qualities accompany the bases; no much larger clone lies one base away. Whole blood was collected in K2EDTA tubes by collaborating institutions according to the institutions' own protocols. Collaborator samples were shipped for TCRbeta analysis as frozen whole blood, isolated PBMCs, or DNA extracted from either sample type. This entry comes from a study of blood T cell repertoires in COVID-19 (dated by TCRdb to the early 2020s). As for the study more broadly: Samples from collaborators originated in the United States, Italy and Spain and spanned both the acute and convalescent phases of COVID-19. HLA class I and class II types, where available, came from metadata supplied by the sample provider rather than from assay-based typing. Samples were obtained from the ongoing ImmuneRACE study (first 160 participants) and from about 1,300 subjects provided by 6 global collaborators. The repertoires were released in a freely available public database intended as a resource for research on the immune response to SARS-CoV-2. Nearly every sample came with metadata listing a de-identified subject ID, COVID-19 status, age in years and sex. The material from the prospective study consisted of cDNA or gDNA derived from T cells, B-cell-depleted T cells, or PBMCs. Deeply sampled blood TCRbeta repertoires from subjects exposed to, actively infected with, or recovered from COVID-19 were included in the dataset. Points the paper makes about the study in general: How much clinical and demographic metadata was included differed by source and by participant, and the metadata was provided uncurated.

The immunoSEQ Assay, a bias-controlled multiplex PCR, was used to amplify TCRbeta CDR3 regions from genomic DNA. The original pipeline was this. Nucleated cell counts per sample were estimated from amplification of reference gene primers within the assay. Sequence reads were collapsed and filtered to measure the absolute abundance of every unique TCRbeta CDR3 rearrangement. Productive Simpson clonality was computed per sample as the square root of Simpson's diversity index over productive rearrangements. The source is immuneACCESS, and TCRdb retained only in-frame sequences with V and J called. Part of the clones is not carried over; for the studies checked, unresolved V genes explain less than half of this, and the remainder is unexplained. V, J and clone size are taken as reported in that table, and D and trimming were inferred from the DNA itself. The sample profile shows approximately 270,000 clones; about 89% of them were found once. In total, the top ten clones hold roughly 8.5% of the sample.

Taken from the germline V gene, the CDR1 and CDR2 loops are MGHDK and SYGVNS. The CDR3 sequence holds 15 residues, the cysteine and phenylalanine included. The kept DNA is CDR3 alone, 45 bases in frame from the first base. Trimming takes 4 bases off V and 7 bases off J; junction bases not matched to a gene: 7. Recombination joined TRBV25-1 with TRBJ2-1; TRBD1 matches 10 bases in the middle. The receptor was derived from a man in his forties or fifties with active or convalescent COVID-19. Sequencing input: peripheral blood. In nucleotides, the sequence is TGTGCCAGCAGTGGTTGGGACAGGGGAGGAAATGAGCAGTTCTTC. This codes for CASSGWDRGGNEQFF.